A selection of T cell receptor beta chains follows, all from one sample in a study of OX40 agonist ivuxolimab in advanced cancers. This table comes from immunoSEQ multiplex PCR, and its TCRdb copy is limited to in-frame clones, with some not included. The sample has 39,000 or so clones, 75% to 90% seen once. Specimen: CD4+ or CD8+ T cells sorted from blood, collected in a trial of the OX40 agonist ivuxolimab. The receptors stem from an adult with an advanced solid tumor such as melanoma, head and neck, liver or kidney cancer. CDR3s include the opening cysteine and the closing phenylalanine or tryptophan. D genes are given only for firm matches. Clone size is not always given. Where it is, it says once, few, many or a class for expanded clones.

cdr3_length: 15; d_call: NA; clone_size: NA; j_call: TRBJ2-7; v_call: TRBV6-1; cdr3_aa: CASSIGTGPVREQYF; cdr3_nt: TGTGCCAGCAGTATAGGGACCGGTCCCGTGAGGGAGCAGTACTTC
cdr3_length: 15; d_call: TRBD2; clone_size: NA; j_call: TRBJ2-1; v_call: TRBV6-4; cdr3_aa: CASSGRGGSYNEQFF; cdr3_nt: TGTGCCAGCAGTGGCCGGGGGGGCTCCTACAATGAGCAGTTCTTC
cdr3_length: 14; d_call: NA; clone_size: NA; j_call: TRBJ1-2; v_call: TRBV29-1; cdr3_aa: CSAGRSGNGYGYTF; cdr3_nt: TGCAGCGCCGGGCGGTCTGGGAATGGGTATGGCTACACCTTC
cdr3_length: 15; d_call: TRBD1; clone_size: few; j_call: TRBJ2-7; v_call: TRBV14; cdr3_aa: CASSLLTGGIYEQYF; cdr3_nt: TGTGCCAGCAGCCTATTGACAGGGGGCATCTACGAGCAGTACTTC
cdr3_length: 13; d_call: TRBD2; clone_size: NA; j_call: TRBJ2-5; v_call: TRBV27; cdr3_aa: CASSMGGSGAQYF; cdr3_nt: TGTGCCAGCAGTATGGGGGGGTCCGGGGCCCAGTACTTC
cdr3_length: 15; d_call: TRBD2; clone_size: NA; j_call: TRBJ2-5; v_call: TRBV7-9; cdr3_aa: CASSLASGGQETQYF; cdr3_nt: TGTGCCAGCAGCTTAGCTAGCGGGGGGCAAGAGACCCAGTACTTC
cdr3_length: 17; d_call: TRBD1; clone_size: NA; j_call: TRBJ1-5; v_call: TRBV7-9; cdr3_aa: CASSPGGTGVGNQPQHF; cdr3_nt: TGTGCCAGCAGCCCCGGCGGGACAGGGGTCGGCAATCAGCCCCAGCATTTT
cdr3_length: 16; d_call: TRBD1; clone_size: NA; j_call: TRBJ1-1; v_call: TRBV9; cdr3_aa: CASNNPPGQGEAEAFF; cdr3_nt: TGTGCCAGCAACAACCCCCCCGGACAGGGCGAGGCTGAAGCTTTCTTT
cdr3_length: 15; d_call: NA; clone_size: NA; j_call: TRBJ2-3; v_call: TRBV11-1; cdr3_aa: CASSPLGESVDTQYF; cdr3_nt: TGTGCCAGCAGCCCGCTAGGGGAGTCGGTAGATACGCAGTATTTT
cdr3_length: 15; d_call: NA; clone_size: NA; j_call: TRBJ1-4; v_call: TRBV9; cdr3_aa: CASSVDDSLNEKLFF; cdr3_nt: TGTGCCAGCAGCGTAGATGACAGCCTAAATGAAAAACTGTTTTTT
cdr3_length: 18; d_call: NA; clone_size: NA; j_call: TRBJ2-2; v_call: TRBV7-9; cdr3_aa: CASSPLAMGGENTGELFF; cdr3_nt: TGTGCCAGCAGCCCACTAGCCATGGGCGGGGAAAACACCGGGGAGCTGTTTTTT
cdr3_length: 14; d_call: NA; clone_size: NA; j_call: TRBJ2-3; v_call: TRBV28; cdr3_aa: CASTRDRSTDTQYF; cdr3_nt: TGTGCCAGCACCCGGGACCGTAGCACAGATACGCAGTATTTT
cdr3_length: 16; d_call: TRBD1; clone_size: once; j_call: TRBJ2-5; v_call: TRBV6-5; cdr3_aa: CASSYSRQGGRETQYF; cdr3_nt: TGTGCCAGCAGTTACTCCCGACAGGGGGGTAGAGAGACCCAGTACTTC
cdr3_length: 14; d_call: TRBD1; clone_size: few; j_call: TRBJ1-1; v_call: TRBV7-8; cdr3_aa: CASSPGGFGTEAFF; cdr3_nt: TGTGCCAGCAGCCCAGGGGGGTTCGGCACTGAAGCTTTCTTT
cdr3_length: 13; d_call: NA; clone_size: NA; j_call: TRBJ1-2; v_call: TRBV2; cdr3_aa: CASRTVLNYGYTF; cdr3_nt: TGTGCCAGCAGGACCGTCCTAAACTATGGCTACACCTTC
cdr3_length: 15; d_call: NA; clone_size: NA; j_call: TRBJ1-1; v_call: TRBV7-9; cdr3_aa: CASSDGIAPGTEAFF; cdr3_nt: TGTGCCAGCAGCGATGGAATTGCTCCTGGCACTGAAGCTTTCTTT
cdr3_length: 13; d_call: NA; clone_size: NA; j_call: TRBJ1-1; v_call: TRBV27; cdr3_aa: CASSLSRYTEAFF; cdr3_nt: TGTGCCAGCAGTTTAAGTAGGTACACTGAAGCTTTCTTT
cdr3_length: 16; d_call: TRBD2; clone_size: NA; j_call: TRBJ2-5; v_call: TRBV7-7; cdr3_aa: CASSLAVRGGGETQYF; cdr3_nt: TGTGCTAGCAGCTTAGCGGTAAGAGGCGGGGGAGAGACCCAGTACTTC
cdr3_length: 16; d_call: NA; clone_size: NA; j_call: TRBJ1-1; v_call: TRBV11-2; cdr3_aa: CASTEYFGESNTEAFF; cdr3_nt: TGTGCCAGCACCGAATATTTCGGGGAGTCGAACACTGAAGCTTTCTTT
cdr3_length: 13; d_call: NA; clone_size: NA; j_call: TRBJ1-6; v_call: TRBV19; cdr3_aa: CASRGSYNSPLHF; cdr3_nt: TGTGCCAGTAGGGGGTCCTATAATTCACCCCTCCACTTT
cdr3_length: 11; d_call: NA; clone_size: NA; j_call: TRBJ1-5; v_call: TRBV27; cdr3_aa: CASSGGGPQHF; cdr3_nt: TGTGCCAGCAGTGGGGGCGGACCCCAGCATTTT
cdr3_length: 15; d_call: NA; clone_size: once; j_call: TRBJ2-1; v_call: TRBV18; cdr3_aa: CASSSKDPSYNEQFF; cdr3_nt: TGTGCCAGCTCATCCAAGGATCCATCCTACAATGAGCAGTTCTTC
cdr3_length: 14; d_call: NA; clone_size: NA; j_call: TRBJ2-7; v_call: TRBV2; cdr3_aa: CASSDPGSGYEQYF; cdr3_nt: TGTGCCAGCAGTGACCCAGGGTCGGGTTACGAGCAGTACTTC
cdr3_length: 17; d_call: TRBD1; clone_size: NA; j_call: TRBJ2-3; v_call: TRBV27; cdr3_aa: CASSIPPGQGSTDTQYF; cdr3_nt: TGTGCCAGCAGTATTCCTCCGGGACAGGGGAGCACAGATACGCAGTATTTT
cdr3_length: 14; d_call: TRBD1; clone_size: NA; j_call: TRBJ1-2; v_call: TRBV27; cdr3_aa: CASRDRGSFYGYTF; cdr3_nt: TGTGCCAGCAGAGACAGGGGCTCCTTCTATGGCTACACCTTC
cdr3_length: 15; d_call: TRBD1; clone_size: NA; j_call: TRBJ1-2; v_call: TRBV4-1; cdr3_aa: CASSQVRQGNYGYTF; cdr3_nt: TGCGCCAGCAGCCAAGTTAGACAGGGGAACTATGGCTACACCTTC
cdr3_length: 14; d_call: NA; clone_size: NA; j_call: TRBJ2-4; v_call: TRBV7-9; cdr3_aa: CASSLAGPLNIQYF; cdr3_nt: TGTGCCAGCAGCTTGGCGGGACCGCTTAACATTCAGTACTTC
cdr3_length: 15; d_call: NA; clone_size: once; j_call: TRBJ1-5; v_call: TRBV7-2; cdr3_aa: CASSFRGASNQPQHF; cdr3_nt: TGTGCCAGCAGCTTCCGGGGGGCGAGCAATCAGCCCCAGCATTTT
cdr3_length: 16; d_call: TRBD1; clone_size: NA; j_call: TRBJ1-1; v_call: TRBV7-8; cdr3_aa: CASSPGQGLVNTEAFF; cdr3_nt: TGTGCCAGCAGCCCAGGACAGGGGTTGGTGAACACTGAAGCTTTCTTT
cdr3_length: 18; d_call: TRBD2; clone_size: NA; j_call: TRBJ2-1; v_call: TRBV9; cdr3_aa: CASSATPSGTSGGNEQFF; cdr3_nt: TGTGCCAGCAGCGCCACACCCTCCGGGACTAGCGGGGGGAATGAGCAGTTCTTC
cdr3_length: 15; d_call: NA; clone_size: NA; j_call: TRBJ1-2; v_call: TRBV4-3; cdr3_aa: CASSQDRITRYGYTF; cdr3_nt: TGCGCCAGCAGCCAAGATAGAATAACCCGGTATGGCTACACCTTC
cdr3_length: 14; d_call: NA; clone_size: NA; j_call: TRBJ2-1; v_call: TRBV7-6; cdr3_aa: CASSSRDRNNEQFF; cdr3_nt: TGTGCCAGCAGCTCCCGAGACAGGAACAATGAGCAGTTCTTC
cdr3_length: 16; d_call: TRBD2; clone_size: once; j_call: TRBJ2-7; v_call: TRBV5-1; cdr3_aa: CASSFRAGTSRLEQYF; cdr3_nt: TGCGCCAGCAGCTTTCGTGCCGGGACTAGCCGACTCGAGCAGTACTTC
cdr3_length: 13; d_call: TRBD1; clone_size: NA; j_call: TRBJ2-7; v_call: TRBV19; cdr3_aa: CASGTGNLYEQYF; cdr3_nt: TGTGCCAGCGGGACAGGGAATTTGTACGAGCAGTACTTC
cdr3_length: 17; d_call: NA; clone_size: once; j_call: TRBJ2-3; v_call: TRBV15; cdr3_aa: CATSRRRSPNPPDTQYF; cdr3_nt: TGTGCCACCAGCAGGAGGCGTAGCCCTAACCCCCCAGATACGCAGTATTTT
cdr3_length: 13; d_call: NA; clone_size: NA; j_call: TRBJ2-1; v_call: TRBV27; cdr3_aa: CASRDRNSNEQFF; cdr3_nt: TGTGCCAGCCGGGACCGAAATTCCAATGAGCAGTTCTTC
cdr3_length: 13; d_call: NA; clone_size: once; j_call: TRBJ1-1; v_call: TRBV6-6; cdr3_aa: CASSYGRALEAFF; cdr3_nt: TGTGCCAGCAGTTACGGGAGGGCCCTTGAAGCTTTCTTT